This T cell receptor beta chain came from a study of cytomegalovirus exposure and HLA in healthy donors. Overall study results and limits: Later on, a genetic analysis was performed. It linked a missense variant in DCLRE1C with V- and J-gene trimming of TCR beta.

V lost 4 bases and J 7 bases, leaving 14 bases between the germline ends. Germline assignment: CDR1 MNHEY and CDR2 SMNVEV (reference sequence). CDR3 size: 13 residues. PCR was performed using 60 Vbeta and 13 Jbeta primers. Clones were sequenced by immunoSEQ multiplex PCR, and TCRdb holds only the in-frame ones, with some missing. The table lists 90,000 to 110,000 clones, nearly 85% of them singletons. Details on this clone: Its specificity is not known.

The V call is TRBV27, the J call TRBJ2-7; a weak D match, TRBD2 (7 bases). The receptor was isolated from a man aged 18-30 years in good health and CMV-seronegative. Material for sequencing was PBMCs. The CDR3 DNA sequence: TGTGCCAGCAGTTCAAGGGGGGAGGGGGAGCAGTACTTC. As protein: CASSSRGEGEQYF.